The 26 T cell receptor beta chains presented below share a single source sample, sequenced in a study of cytomegalovirus exposure and HLA in healthy donors. In the PCR, 60 Vbeta and 13 Jbeta primers were used. TCRdb's copy holds only in-frame clones and misses some; the assay was immunoSEQ multiplex PCR. The repertoire holds 100,000 to 150,000 clones, with roughly 76% as singletons. The material sequenced was PBMCs. Source of these receptors: a woman aged 55-69 years in good health and CMV-seropositive.

The chain is built from TRBV7-2 and TRBJ2-3; 7 bases match TRBD1. This CDR3 spans 14 amino acids. Germline assignment: CDR1 SGHTA and CDR2 FQGNSA. Trimming at V came to 6 bases and at J to 4 bases, leaving 7 bases not matched to a gene. The CDR3 coding sequence is TGTGCCAGCAGGAATACAGGGGAACCAGATACGCAGTATTTT. Amino acids: CASRNTGEPDTQYF.

The chain combines TRBV4-3 with TRBJ2-5; 8 bases map to TRBD2. Germline CDR1 LGHNA, CDR2 YSLEER. The ends lost 1 base at V and 9 bases at J; junction bases unmatched: 7. The CDR3 runs to 14 residues. In DNA form, the CDR3 reads TGCGCCAGCAGCCAAGGTCTAGCGGGCCTCCCCCAGTACTTC. Translation gives CASSQGLAGLPQYF.

The chain uses TRBV18 and TRBJ2-5, with 7 bases lining up with TRBD1. Per the germline V gene, CDR1 is KGHSH and CDR2 is LQKENI. J lost 4 bases, V lost 2 bases, and 13 bases had no gene match. The CDR3 spans 17 residues. The CDR3 bases are TGTGCCAGCTCACCAAACATATACAGGGGATTAAGAGAGACCCAGTACTTC. Translating gives CASSPNIYRGLRETQYF.

This clone has at least ten counts. V gene TRBV12-2 combines with J gene TRBJ1-3; the table assigns TRBD1, which was not confirmed against the DNA. TRBV12-2 is flagged as a pseudogene. This CDR3 spans 15 amino acids. CDR3 DNA sequence: TGTGCAAGTCGCTTAGCTTGCAGCTCTGGAAACACCATATATTTT. This encodes CASRLACSSGNTIYF.

The rearrangement links TRBV5-6 to TRBJ2-5, with D possibly matching TRBD1 (6 bases). The CDR3 has 15 amino acids. Germline loops: CDR1 SGHDT, CDR2 YYEEEE. With 4 bases removed from V and 4 bases from J, the gap between germline ends came to 17 bases. Here the CDR3 DNA reads TGTGCCAGCAGCCCCAGAGGGGGTCTAGGAGAGACCCAGTACTTC. Translating gives CASSPRGGLGETQYF.

The chain recombines TRBV21-1 with TRBJ2-3; the table's D call of TRBD2 was not tested on the DNA. TRBV21-1 is tagged as a pseudogene. The CDR3 spans 15 residues. CDR3 amino acids: CASSKEREISDTQYF. The CDR3 coding sequence is TGTGCCAGCAGCAAAGAAAGGGAGATTTCAGATACGCAGTATTTT.

This clone was seen a few times. V gene TRBV19 combines with J gene TRBJ2-2; 7 bases fit TRBD1. The J segment lost 3 bases and the V segment lost 3 bases, leaving 4 bases of the junction unmatched. Germline V lookup: CDR1 LNHDA, CDR2 SQIVND (reference sequence). CDR3 length: 15 amino acids. This CDR3 is CASSIGTEDTGELFF. CDR3 coding DNA: TGTGCCAGTAGTATCGGGACAGAGGACACCGGGGAGCTGTTTTTT.

V gene TRBV9 combines with J gene TRBJ2-7; TRBD1 matches 9 bases. With 2 bases clipped from V and 5 bases from J, the junction kept 5 bases outside the gene matches. The CDR3 is 14 amino acids. Germline loops: CDR1 SGDLS, CDR2 YYNGEE. CDR3 DNA sequence: TGTGCCAGCAGCGTCGGGACAGGGAGCAACGAGCAGTACTTC. Translation: CASSVGTGSNEQYF.

The rearrangement joins TRBV4-1 to TRBJ2-7, with a tentative D call TRBD1 (5 bases). The V end lost 3 bases, the J end lost 0 bases, and 15 bases lay between the germline ends. Germline V gene lookup returns CDR1 MGHRA and CDR2 YSYEKL. The length of the CDR3 is 16 residues. In DNA form, the CDR3 reads TGCGCCAGCAGCCAGGGGCCTCATTACAGCTCCTACGAGCAGTACTTC. Protein: CASSQGPHYSSYEQYF.

The chain couples TRBV15 to TRBJ1-1; D unclear. The germline V gene encodes CDR1 LNHNV and CDR2 YYDKDF (reference sequence). V lost 0 bases and J lost 4, with 12 bases in between. This CDR3 is 15 amino acids long. CDR3 sequence (DNA): TGTGCCACCAGCAGAGATTTCGGGAGAGGCACTGAAGCTTTCTTT. Translating gives CATSRDFGRGTEAFF.

V gene TRBV29-1 combines with J gene TRBJ1-2, with D uncertain. V was cut by 7 bases and J by 7 bases, with 16 bases left in between. CDR1 and CDR2 from the germline V gene are SQVTM and ANQGSEA. The CDR3 is 12 amino acids. The CDR3 nucleotides read TGCAGCGCCCTGGACTCGGGAGGTGGCTACACCTTC. Amino acids: CSALDSGGGYTF.

V and J are TRBV9 and TRBJ2-3; 7 bases map to TRBD1. Germline CDR1 and CDR2: SGDLS and YYNGEE. CDR3 length: 15 amino acids. V shed 1 base and J 3 bases; nucleotides not matched to a gene: 5. CDR3 sequence: CASSVLGGWTDTQYF. DNA for the CDR3: TGTGCCAGCAGCGTACTAGGGGGCTGGACAGATACGCAGTATTTT.

The chain links TRBV6-1 to TRBJ1-5; D is possibly TRBD1 (5 bases). The CDR3 covers 16 residues. The V gene's germline CDR1 is MNHNS and CDR2 SASEGT. V was pared by 4 bases and J by 9 bases, with 22 bases between. This CDR3 is CASSVFDPLTGGPQHF. The CDR3 DNA reads as TGTGCCAGCAGTGTTTTTGACCCCCTTACAGGTGGGCCCCAGCATTTT.

V usage is TRBV5-4 and J usage is TRBJ2-3; 9 bases are a match to TRBD1. V lost 1 base to trimming and J lost 6 bases; unmatched junction nucleotides: 6. The germline V gene encodes CDR1 SGHNT and CDR2 YYREEE (reference sequence). This CDR3 region has 15 residues. This chain's CDR3 is CASSLPGQGGDTQYF. The CDR3 DNA reads TGTGCCAGCAGCTTGCCGGGACAGGGAGGGGATACGCAGTATTTT.

V is TRBV19 and J is TRBJ1-2; D gene uncertain. The ends were cut back, 6 bases at V and 4 bases at J, with 12 bases in the middle. CDR1 LNHDA and CDR2 SQIVND come from the germline V gene (reference sequence). CDR3 length: 13 residues. The CDR3 nucleotides read TGTGCCAGTAGATTGTCGCAAGCCTATGGCTACACCTTC. It is translated as CASRLSQAYGYTF.

The genes are TRBV5-1 and TRBJ2-5, with a weak D call TRBD2 (6 bases). Between the trimmed V and J ends, which lost 1 base and 2 bases, there was a span of 12 bases. This CDR3 comprises 15 residues. Germline values: CDR1 SGHRS, CDR2 YFSETQ. The CDR3 nucleotides are TGCGCCAGCAGCTTGCGTGGGGGGACTCAAGAGACCCAGTACTTC. This gives the protein CASSLRGGTQETQYF.

The rearrangement joins TRBV19 to TRBJ1-1; TRBD1 might be the D (6 bases). Trimming took 6 bases from V and 4 from J, leaving 15 bases between them. In germline, CDR1 is LNHDA, CDR2 SQIVND (reference sequence). CDR3 size: 14 residues. The CDR3 protein is CASRINREGTEAFF. In nucleotides, the CDR3 is TGTGCCAGTAGAATAAACAGGGAGGGCACTGAAGCTTTCTTT.

The chain recombines TRBV4-2 with TRBJ1-2, with D perhaps matching TRBD1 (6 bases). Trimming removed 0 bases from V and 4 bases from J, with 18 bases in between. The germline V gene encodes CDR1 LGHNA and CDR2 YNFKEQ. The CDR3 has 17 residues. CDR3 sequence: CASSQDGSGGAGYGYTF. The CDR3 DNA reads as TGTGCCAGCAGCCAAGATGGGTCGGGGGGGGCCGGCTATGGCTACACCTTC.

The chain links TRBV18 to TRBJ1-4, with 7 nucleotides matching TRBD1. This CDR3 is 16 amino acids long. Germline V CDR1 and CDR2: KGHSH, LQKENI. Trimming took 1 base from V and 5 from J; bases not matched to a gene: 7. CDR3 sequence (DNA): TGTGCCAGCTCACCACGGAACAGGGGTGCGAATGAAAAACTGTTTTTT. This sequence encodes CASSPRNRGANEKLFF.

This clone was observed a single time. The genes are TRBV5-8 and TRBJ2-3; maybe TRBD2 (6 bases). The CDR3 is 15 residues long. The V gene lost 4 bases and the J gene lost 4 bases, with 16 bases spanning the gap. Per the germline V gene, CDR1 is SGHTS and CDR2 is YDEGEE. The CDR3 reads CASSRWASAADTQYF. The CDR3 DNA reads as TGTGCCAGCAGCCGTTGGGCTAGCGCCGCAGATACGCAGTATTTT.

The chain employs TRBV4-2 and TRBJ1-2; the match to TRBD1 covers 7 bases. Germline V gene lookup returns CDR1 LGHNA and CDR2 YNFKEQ. CDR3 length: 14 residues. J gave up 7 bases and V 3 bases, and 8 bases lay outside the gene matches. The chain's CDR3 is CASSHFGQDPGYTF. The CDR3 bases are TGTGCCAGCAGCCATTTTGGACAGGATCCTGGCTACACCTTC.

This clone came up once. This chain uses TRBV7-9 with TRBJ2-5, with 10 bases fitting TRBD2. Germline assignment: CDR1 SEHNR and CDR2 FQNEAQ (reference sequence). The CDR3 length is 17 residues. V was pared by 0 bases and J by 2 bases, with 6 bases of the junction left unmatched. The CDR3 sequence is CASSLAGSSGGQETQYF. CDR3 DNA: TGTGCCAGCAGCTTAGCTGGGAGTAGCGGGGGGCAAGAGACCCAGTACTTC.

This rearrangement joins TRBV25-1 to TRBJ2-2; D possibly corresponds to TRBD1 (5 bases). Germline-derived CDR1 and CDR2 are MGHDK and SYGVNS. Trimming left V 5 bases short and J 1 base short, with 11 bases between. CDR3 length: 15 amino acids. CDR3 protein: CASSRAGQNTGELFF. In nucleotides, the CDR3 is TGTGCCAGCAGTAGGGCAGGACAGAACACCGGGGAGCTGTTTTTT.

This clone was seen a single time. This chain links TRBV7-9 with TRBJ2-5; tentative D call: TRBD2 (6 bases). CDR1 and CDR2 from the germline V gene are SEHNR and FQNEAQ (reference sequence). There are 15 residues in the CDR3. V dropped 5 bases and J dropped 3 bases, with 16 bases sitting between them. The CDR3 region is CASSPGGRQKETQYF. Written as DNA, the CDR3 is TGTGCCAGCAGCCCCGGTGGGAGGCAGAAAGAGACCCAGTACTTC. The variable domain in full, completed from reference TRBV7-9 and TRBJ2-5, reads DTGVSQNPRHKITKRGQNVTFRCDPISEHNRLYWYRQTLGQGPEFLTYFQNEAQLEKSRLLSDRFSAERPKGSFSTLEIQRTEQGDSAMYLCASSPGGRQKETQYFGPGTRLLVL.

V gene TRBV6-5 combines with J gene TRBJ1-2, with D unclear. Per germline, CDR1 MNHEY and CDR2 SVGAGI. The CDR3 contains 13 residues. V dropped 5 bases and J dropped 8 bases, with 15 bases sitting between them. The CDR3 region is CASSEAAQWGYTF. The CDR3 coding sequence is TGTGCCAGCAGTGAAGCGGCACAGTGGGGCTACACCTTC.

The V call is TRBV4-3, the J call TRBJ2-1; possible D gene TRBD1, 6 bases. The CDR3 is 15 residues long. Germline V gene sequence: CDR1 LGHNA, CDR2 YSLEER. Between the trimmed V and J ends, which lost 4 bases and 0 bases, there was a span of 10 bases. The chain's CDR3 is CASSPRQASYNEQFF. DNA for the CDR3: TGCGCCAGCAGCCCTCGACAGGCCTCCTACAATGAGCAGTTCTTC.